The present T cell receptor beta chain was sequenced within a study of cytomegalovirus exposure and HLA in healthy donors. Study findings and constraints: For most TCR sequences rarity was the rule, although some public TCRs occurred in many donors. Versus the approximately 720-donor mean, an Asian-associated ancestry cluster reportedly showed fewer N-insertions in a later analysis. A later examination showed that TCR association rates differed by HLA locus, with DRB1 most and HLA-C fewest.

The PCR was carried out with 60 Vbeta primers and 13 Jbeta primers. The method was immunoSEQ multiplex PCR; TCRdb's version includes in-frame clones alone and lacks a portion of them. The sample contains more than 120,000 clones, roughly four fifths of which appear only once. Germline V lookup: CDR1 SGHDT, CDR2 YYEEEE. This CDR3 contains 15 residues. The V and J ends lost 0 bases and 1 base, in that order; junction bases with no gene match: 2. Points on this clone: The target antigen is unknown.

These donors counted as nominally healthy when sampled, but unrecorded immune exposures were likely. This sequence originates from a male donor in good health and CMV-seronegative. V usage is TRBV5-6 and J usage is TRBJ2-7, with TRBD1 matching over 9 bases. The sequenced material came from PBMCs. The CDR3 spells CASSLVGQGSYEQYF. The CDR3 DNA reads as TGTGCCAGCAGCTTGGTTGGACAGGGGTCCTACGAGCAGTACTTC.